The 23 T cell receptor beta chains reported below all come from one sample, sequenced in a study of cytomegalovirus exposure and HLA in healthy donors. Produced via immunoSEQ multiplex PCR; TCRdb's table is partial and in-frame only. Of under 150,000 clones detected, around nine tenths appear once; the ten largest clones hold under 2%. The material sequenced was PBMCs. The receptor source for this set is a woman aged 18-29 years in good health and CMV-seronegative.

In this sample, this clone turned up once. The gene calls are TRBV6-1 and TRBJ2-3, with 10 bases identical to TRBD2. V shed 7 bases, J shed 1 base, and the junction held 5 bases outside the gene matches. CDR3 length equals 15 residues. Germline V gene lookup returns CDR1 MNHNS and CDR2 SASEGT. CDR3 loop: CASTSGTSGTDTQYF. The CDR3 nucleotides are TGTGCCAGCACCTCGGGGACTAGCGGCACAGATACGCAGTATTTT.

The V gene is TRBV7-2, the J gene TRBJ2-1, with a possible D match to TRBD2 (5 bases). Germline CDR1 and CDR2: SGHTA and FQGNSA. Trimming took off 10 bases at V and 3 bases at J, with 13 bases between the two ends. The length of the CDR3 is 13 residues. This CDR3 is CATRGSIYNEQFF. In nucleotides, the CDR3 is TGTGCCACCCGGGGTTCAATCTACAATGAGCAGTTCTTC.

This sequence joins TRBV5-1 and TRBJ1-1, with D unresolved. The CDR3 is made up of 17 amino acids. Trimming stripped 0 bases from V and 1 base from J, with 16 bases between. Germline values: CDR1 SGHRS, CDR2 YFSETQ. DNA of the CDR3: TGCGCCAGCAGCTTGGTACCTAGTCTGGTCCAGAACACTGAAGCTTTCTTT. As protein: CASSLVPSLVQNTEAFF.

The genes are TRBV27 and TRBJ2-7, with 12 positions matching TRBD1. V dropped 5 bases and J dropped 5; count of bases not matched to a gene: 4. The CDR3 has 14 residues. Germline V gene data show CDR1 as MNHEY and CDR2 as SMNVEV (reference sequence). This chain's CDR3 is CASSLGTGGNEQYF. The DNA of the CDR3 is TGTGCCAGCAGTCTGGGGACAGGGGGCAACGAGCAGTACTTC.

Written as DNA, the CDR3 is TGTGCCAGCAGTGCTAGCGGGAGCTCCTACAATGAGCAGTTCTTC. This codes for CASSASGSSYNEQFF. The rearrangement links TRBV2 to TRBJ2-1; 10 bases fit TRBD2. The CDR3 sequence is 15 residues long. V was clipped by 4 bases and J by 0 bases; unmatched bases: 0. CDR1 is SNHLY, CDR2 FYNNEI, per germline.

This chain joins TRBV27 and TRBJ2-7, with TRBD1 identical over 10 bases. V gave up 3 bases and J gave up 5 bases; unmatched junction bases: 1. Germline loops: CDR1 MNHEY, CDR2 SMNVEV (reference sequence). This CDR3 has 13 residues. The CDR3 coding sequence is TGTGCCAGCAGTTTGGGGACAGGGGACGAGCAGTACTTC. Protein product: CASSLGTGDEQYF.

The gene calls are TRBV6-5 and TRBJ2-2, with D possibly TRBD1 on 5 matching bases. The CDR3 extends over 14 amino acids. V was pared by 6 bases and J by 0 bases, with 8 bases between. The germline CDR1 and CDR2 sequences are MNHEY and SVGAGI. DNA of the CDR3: TGTGCCAGCAGGGGGCAGACGAACACCGGGGAGCTGTTTTTT. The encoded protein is CASRGQTNTGELFF.

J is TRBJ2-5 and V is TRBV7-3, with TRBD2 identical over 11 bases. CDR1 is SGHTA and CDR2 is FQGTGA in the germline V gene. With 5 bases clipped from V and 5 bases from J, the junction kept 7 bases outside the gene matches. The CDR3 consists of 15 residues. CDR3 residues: CASSRQASGGETQYF. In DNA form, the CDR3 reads TGTGCCAGCAGCCGCCAGGCTAGCGGGGGGGAGACCCAGTACTTC. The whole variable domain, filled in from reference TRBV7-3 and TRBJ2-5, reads GAGVSQTPSNKVTEKGKYVELRCDPISGHTALYWYRQSLGQGPEFLIYFQGTGAADDSGLPNDRFFAVRPEGSVSTLKIQRTERGDSAVYLCASSRQASGGETQYFGPGTRLLVL.

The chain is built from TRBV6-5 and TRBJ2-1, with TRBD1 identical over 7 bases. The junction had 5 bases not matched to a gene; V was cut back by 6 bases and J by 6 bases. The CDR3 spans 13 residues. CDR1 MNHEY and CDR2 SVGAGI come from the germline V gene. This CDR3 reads CASRRAGGNEQFF. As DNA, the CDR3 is TGTGCCAGCAGGAGAGCAGGGGGCAATGAGCAGTTCTTC.

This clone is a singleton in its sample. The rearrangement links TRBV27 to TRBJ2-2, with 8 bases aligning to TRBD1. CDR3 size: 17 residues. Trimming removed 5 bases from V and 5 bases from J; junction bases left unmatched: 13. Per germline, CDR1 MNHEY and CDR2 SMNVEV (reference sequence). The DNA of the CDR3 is TGTGCCAGCAGTCCCCTCGGTTACAGGGGGAGGACCGGGGAGCTGTTTTTT. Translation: CASSPLGYRGRTGELFF.

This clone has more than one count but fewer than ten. CDR3 in amino acids: CASSLGRFSAASGNTIYF. The CDR3 coding sequence is TGTGCCAGCAGCTTAGGTAGATTTTCCGCGGCCTCTGGAAACACCATATATTTT. The V gene is TRBV7-6, the J gene TRBJ1-3, with D uncertain. Germline CDR1 SGHVS, CDR2 FNYEAQ. The ends were cut back, 1 base at V and 0 bases at J, with 16 bases in the middle. The CDR3 consists of 18 residues. Full variable domain (rest looked up from reference TRBV7-6 and TRBJ1-3): GAGVSQSPRYKVTKRGQDVALRCDPISGHVSLYWYRQALGQGPEFLTYFNYEAQQDKSGLPNDRFSAERPEGSISTLTIQRTEQRDSAMYRCASSLGRFSAASGNTIYFGEGSWLTVV.

CDR3 in DNA: TGTGCCAGCAGCCCTTCGGGCTCTGGAAACACCATATATTTT. This gives the protein CASSPSGSGNTIYF. The chain uses TRBV9 and TRBJ1-3; D gene uncertain. Trimming pared 4 bases from V and 0 bases from J, leaving 8 bases between. Germline assignment: CDR1 SGDLS and CDR2 YYNGEE. The CDR3 has 14 amino acids.

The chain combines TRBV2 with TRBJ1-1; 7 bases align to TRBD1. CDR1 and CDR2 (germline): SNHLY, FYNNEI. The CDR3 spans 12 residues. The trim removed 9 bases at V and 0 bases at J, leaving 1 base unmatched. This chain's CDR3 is CASGQVNTEAFF. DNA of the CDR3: TGTGCCAGTGGACAGGTGAACACTGAAGCTTTCTTT.

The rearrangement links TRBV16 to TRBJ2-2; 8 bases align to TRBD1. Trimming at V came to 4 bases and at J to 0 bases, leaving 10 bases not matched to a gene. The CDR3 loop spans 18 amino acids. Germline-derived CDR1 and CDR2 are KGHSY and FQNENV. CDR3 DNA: TGTGCCAGCAGCCCAGCAGGGGGCCCAAACTCGAACACCGGGGAGCTGTTTTTT. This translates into CASSPAGGPNSNTGELFF.

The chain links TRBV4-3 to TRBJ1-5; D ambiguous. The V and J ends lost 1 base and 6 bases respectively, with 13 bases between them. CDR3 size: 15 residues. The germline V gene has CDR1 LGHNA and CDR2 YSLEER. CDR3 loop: CASSQVFGEGQPQHF. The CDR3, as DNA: TGCGCCAGCAGCCAAGTATTCGGTGAGGGTCAGCCCCAGCATTTT.

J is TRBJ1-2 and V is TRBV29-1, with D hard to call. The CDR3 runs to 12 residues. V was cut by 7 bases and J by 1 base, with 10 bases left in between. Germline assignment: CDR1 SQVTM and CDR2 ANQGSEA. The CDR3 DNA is TGCAGCGGACTCGGCAGTAACTATGGCTACACCTTC. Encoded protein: CSGLGSNYGYTF.

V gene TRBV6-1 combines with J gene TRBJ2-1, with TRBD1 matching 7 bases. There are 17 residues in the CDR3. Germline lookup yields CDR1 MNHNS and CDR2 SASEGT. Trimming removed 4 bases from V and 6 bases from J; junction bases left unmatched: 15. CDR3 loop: CASSARPGTVVGNEQFF. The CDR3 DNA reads TGTGCCAGCAGTGCAAGACCCGGGACAGTGGTTGGCAATGAGCAGTTCTTC.

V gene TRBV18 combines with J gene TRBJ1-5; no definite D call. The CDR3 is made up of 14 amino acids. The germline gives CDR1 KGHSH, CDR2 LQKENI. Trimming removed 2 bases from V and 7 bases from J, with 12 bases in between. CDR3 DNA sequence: TGTGCCAGCTCACCAGAACAGTTTGGGCAGCCCCAGCATTTT. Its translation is CASSPEQFGQPQHF. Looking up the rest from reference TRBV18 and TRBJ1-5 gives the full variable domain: NAGVMQNPRHLVRRRGQEARLRCSPMKGHSHVYWYRQLPEEGLKFMVYLQKENIIDESGMPKERFSAEFPKEGPSILRIQQVVRGDSAAYFCASSPEQFGQPQHFGDGTRLSIL.

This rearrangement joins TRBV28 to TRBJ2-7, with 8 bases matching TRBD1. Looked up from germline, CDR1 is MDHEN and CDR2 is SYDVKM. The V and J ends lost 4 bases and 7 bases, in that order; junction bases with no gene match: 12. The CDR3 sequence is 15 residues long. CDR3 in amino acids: CASSSQGAPVGEQYF. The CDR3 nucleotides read TGTGCCAGCAGTTCTCAGGGGGCCCCCGTGGGAGAGCAGTACTTC.

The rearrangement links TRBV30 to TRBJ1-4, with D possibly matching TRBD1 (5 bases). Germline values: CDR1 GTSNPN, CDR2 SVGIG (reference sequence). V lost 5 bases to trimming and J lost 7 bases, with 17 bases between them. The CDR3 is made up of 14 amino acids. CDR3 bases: TGTGCCTGGTGCCCGGGACTTGTTGGTGAAAAACTGTTTTTT. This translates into CAWCPGLVGEKLFF.

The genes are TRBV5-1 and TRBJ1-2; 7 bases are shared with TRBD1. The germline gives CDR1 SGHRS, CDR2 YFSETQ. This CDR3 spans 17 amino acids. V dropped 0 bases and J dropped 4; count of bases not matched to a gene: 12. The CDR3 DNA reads TGCGCCAGCAGCTTGGGACCAGGGGGTAGTTCGGGCTATGGCTACACCTTC. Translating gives CASSLGPGGSSGYGYTF.

CDR3 region: CASSQDGAGGRYEQYF. The CDR3 nucleotides read TGCGCCAGCAGCCAAGATGGGGCGGGAGGTCGGTACGAGCAGTACTTC. The V and J genes are TRBV4-3 and TRBJ2-7; 8 bases align to TRBD2. Germline V CDR1 and CDR2: LGHNA, YSLEER. The V gene end was trimmed by 0 bases and the J gene end by 4 bases; junction bases not matched to a gene: 8. This CDR3 comprises 16 residues.

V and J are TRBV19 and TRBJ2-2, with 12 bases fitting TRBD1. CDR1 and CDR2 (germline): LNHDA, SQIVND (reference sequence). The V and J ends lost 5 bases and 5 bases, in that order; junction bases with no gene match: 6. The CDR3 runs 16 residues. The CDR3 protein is CASSGTGGASTGELFF. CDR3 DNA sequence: TGTGCCAGTAGTGGGACAGGGGGCGCGTCGACCGGGGAGCTGTTTTTT.